The 6 T cell receptor beta chains reported below all come from one sample, sequenced in a study of T cells in Graves' hyperthyroidism and ophthalmopathy. RNA transcripts were the template for amplifying TCR beta CDR3 regions. HTBI primers were employed in a first-round RT-PCR of the TCR CDR3. TCRdb redid the calling of the multiplex PCR reads with MiXCR, one entry per CDR3 protein. The table includes about 480,000 distinct CDR3 sequences, around 14% detected once. The sample taken for sequencing was blood. The origin of the receptors is a woman aged 18 to 35 with Graves' hyperthyroidism.

This chain uses TRBV6-1 with TRBJ2-1; D uncertain. Germline V gene lookup returns CDR1 MNHNS and CDR2 SASEGT. V lost 7 bases and J lost 0, with 10 bases in between. The CDR3 is 14 residues long. The CDR3 nucleotides read TGTGCCAGCATCGAAGCCTACTCCTACAATGAGCAGTTCTTC. It encodes CASIEAYSYNEQFF.

Ten or more counts support this clonotype. The chain is built from TRBV5-1 and TRBJ2-1, with D perhaps assigned TRBD1 or TRBD2 (6 bases each). Germline-derived CDR1 and CDR2 are SGHRS and YFSETQ. Trimming removed 4 bases at V and 7 bases at J, with 15 bases between. The CDR3 extends over 14 amino acids. CDR3 region: CASSRGPQGNEQFF. CDR3 DNA: TGCGCCAGCAGCCGGGGGCCTCAGGGGAATGAGCAGTTCTTC.

This clonotype has at least ten counts. V is TRBV20-1 and J is TRBJ2-5; 7 nucleotides agree with TRBD2. The germline V gene encodes CDR1 DFQATT and CDR2 SNEGSKA (reference sequence). The CDR3 consists of 15 residues. With V trimmed by 1 base and J by 7 bases, 12 bases remained unmatched. The CDR3 DNA reads TGCAGTGCTAGAGGGCAATGGGGAGGGATGGGGACCCAGTACTTC. This encodes CSARGQWGGMGTQYF.

This chain uses TRBV5-4 with TRBJ1-4, with TRBD1 as a possible D gene (6 bases). The CDR3 loop spans 14 amino acids. From germline, CDR1 is SGHNT and CDR2 YYREEE (reference sequence). V was clipped by 4 bases and J by 5 bases, with 12 bases between them. CDR3 sequence reads: CASSVRGINEKLFF. The CDR3, as DNA: TGTGCCAGCAGCGTAAGGGGGATCAATGAAAAACTGTTTTTT. The whole variable domain, filled in from reference TRBV5-4 and TRBJ1-4, reads ETGVTQSPTHLIKTRGQQVTLRCSSQSGHNTVSWYQQALGQGPQFIFQYYREEENGRGNFPPRFSGLQFPNYSSELNVNALELDDSALYLCASSVRGINEKLFFGSGTQLSVL.

In its sample, this clonotype was seen many times. J is TRBJ1-5 and V is TRBV2; D perhaps matches TRBD1 (6 bases). CDR3 length: 15 amino acids. Trimming cost V 6 bases and J 2 bases, with 14 bases left between them. Germline assignment: CDR1 SNHLY and CDR2 FYNNEI. DNA for the CDR3: TGTGCCAGCAGCATCCAGGGGAGGGGCAATCAGCCCCAGCATTTT. Translation: CASSIQGRGNQPQHF.

As regards this clonotype: A clone one base away is much larger, so this may be a read error. The chain carries TRBV2 and TRBJ1-3; TRBD1 matches at 7 bases. Germline V gene sequence: CDR1 SNHLY, CDR2 FYNNEI. Trimming at V came to 2 bases and at J to 0 bases, leaving 7 bases not matched to a gene. The CDR3 spans 17 residues. CDR3 residues: CASSEPWTGRSGNTIYF. The CDR3 DNA sequence: TGTGCCAGCAGTGAACCCTGGACAGGCCGCTCTGGAAACACCATATATTTT.